One and the same sample provided the 26 T cell receptor beta chains below, sequenced in a study of T cells after yellow fever vaccination. TCRdb reprocessed the 5' RACE reads with MiXCR, giving one entry per CDR3 protein. The sample has about 210,000 distinct CDR3 sequences, approximately 3% seen once. Sequenced here: CD4+ T cells sorted from PBMCs, sampled 10 days after the yellow fever booster vaccination. Source of these receptors: a man aged 18 to 30 who received the YFV17D yellow fever vaccine.

Only a few counts were recorded for this clonotype. This sequence joins TRBV20-1 and TRBJ1-5; no definite D call. In germline, CDR1 is DFQATT, CDR2 SNEGSKA (reference sequence). V lost 2 bases and J lost 6, with 14 bases in between. CDR3 size: 14 residues. CDR3 DNA sequence: TGCAGTGCTAGAAGGGTGCCCGGGGTTCAGCCCCAGCATTTT. Translating gives CSARRVPGVQPQHF.

The chain couples TRBV27 to TRBJ1-1, with 9 bases aligning to TRBD1. The J segment lost 3 bases and the V segment lost 4 bases, leaving 6 bases of the junction unmatched. The CDR3 has 15 residues. CDR1 and CDR2 from the germline V gene are MNHEY and SMNVEV (reference sequence). The CDR3 DNA sequence: TGTGCCAGCAGTTCCGCGGGACAGGGTTACACTGAAGCTTTCTTT. Translation: CASSSAGQGYTEAFF.

This chain joins TRBV7-2 and TRBJ2-5, with TRBD2 matching 11 bases. There are 16 residues in the CDR3. After removal of 1 base from V and 2 bases from J, the junction contained 3 bases not matched to a gene. Germline V gene lookup returns CDR1 SGHTA and CDR2 FQGNSA. The CDR3 DNA reads as TGTGCCAGCAGCTTAGTAGCGGGGGGGCCACAAGAGACCCAGTACTTC. Protein: CASSLVAGGPQETQYF.

DNA of the CDR3: TGTGCCAGCAGCTTCCAGGCTACTCAGGGTACGCAGTATTTT. Protein sequence: CASSFQATQGTQYF. The chain has TRBV7-2 and TRBJ2-3; the D gene is possibly TRBD1 (5 bases). Per the germline V gene, CDR1 is SGHTA and CDR2 is FQGNSA. Trimming removed 3 bases from V and 8 bases from J, with 15 bases in between. CDR3 length equals 14 residues.

Ten or more counts support this clonotype. The CDR3 is CASSAATTGELFF. Here the CDR3 DNA reads TGTGCCAGCAGTGCGGCAACCACCGGGGAGCTGTTTTTT. The V call is TRBV2, the J call TRBJ2-2; D unclear. Trimming pared 4 bases from V and 4 bases from J, leaving 7 bases between. From germline, CDR1 is SNHLY and CDR2 FYNNEI. CDR3 length: 13 residues.

The chain combines TRBV5-4 with TRBJ2-7; 7 positions match TRBD1. From germline, CDR1 is SGHNT and CDR2 YYREEE (reference sequence). V shed 0 bases and J 1 base; nucleotides not matched to a gene: 4. The CDR3 is 15 amino acids. The CDR3 loop is CASSLDPGGSYEQYF. In DNA form, the CDR3 reads TGTGCCAGCAGCTTGGATCCAGGGGGATCCTACGAGCAGTACTTC.

V usage is TRBV20-1 and J usage is TRBJ2-3, with 7 positions matching TRBD2. Trimming at V came to 3 bases and at J to 6 bases, leaving 6 bases not matched to a gene. This CDR3 is 13 amino acids long. Germline CDR1 and CDR2: DFQATT and SNEGSKA (reference sequence). The CDR3 region has the DNA TGCAGTGCTAGGGGGGGGAGTTGGGATACGCAGTATTTT. Translated: CSARGGSWDTQYF.

V is TRBV6-2 or TRBV6-3 and J is TRBJ1-2; D uncertain. The CDR3 extends over 11 amino acids. Trimming pared 5 bases from V and 8 bases from J, leaving 9 bases between. Germline V CDR1 and CDR2: MNHEY, SVGEGT. The CDR3 here is CASSDRGGYTF. In DNA, the CDR3 is TGTGCCAGCAGTGACCGGGGAGGCTACACCTTC.

The sample holds a few counts of this clonotype. The chain links TRBV6-2 or TRBV6-3 to TRBJ2-5; unclear D gene. V lost 0 bases to trimming and J lost 1 base, with 6 bases between them. The CDR3 is 14 amino acids. Germline V gene lookup returns CDR1 MNHEY and CDR2 SVGEGT. CDR3 loop: CASSYSLLQETQYF. CDR3 DNA sequence: TGTGCCAGCAGTTACTCGCTGCTCCAAGAGACCCAGTACTTC.

This rearrangement joins TRBV3-1 to TRBJ2-5; 8 bases line up with TRBD1. With V trimmed by 3 bases and J by 3 bases, 6 bases remained unmatched. Germline CDR1 is LGHDT and CDR2 is YNNKEL (reference sequence). The CDR3 is made up of 15 amino acids. CDR3 loop: CASSHPGQGKETQYF. The CDR3 nucleotides read TGTGCCAGCAGCCACCCCGGACAGGGTAAAGAGACCCAGTACTTC.

This clonotype occurred a few times. V is TRBV6-2 or TRBV6-3 and J is TRBJ2-1; TRBD2 is a possible D gene (5 bases). This CDR3 is built from 13 residues. Trimming took off 6 bases at V and 8 bases at J, with 14 bases between the two ends. In germline, CDR1 is MNHEY, CDR2 SVGEGT. CDR3 protein: CASRPTSFHEQFF. DNA of the CDR3: TGTGCCAGCAGGCCTACTAGTTTCCATGAGCAGTTCTTC.

This clonotype was recorded at least ten times. This sequence joins TRBV12-3 or TRBV12-4 and TRBJ1-5; D not resolved. CDR3 length: 12 residues. The V end was cut by 3 bases, the J end by 6 bases, with 6 bases between. The CDR3 sequence: CASSFLPQPQHF. The CDR3 DNA is TGTGCCAGCAGTTTTTTGCCTCAGCCCCAGCATTTT.

This clonotype was seen more than once but under ten times. The genes are TRBV20-1 and TRBJ1-5, with 9 bases aligning to TRBD1. Losses at the gene ends were 0 bases for V and 10 bases for J; bases not matched to a gene: 7. This CDR3 comprises 14 residues. Germline loops: CDR1 DFQATT, CDR2 SNEGSKA (reference sequence). The CDR3 region is CSARDRTGGKPQHF. CDR3 DNA: TGCAGTGCTAGAGATCGTACAGGGGGCAAACCCCAGCATTTT.

This clonotype has a handful of counts. The chain uses TRBV7-2 and TRBJ1-5; TRBD1 aligns across 8 bases. With 9 bases clipped from V and 1 base from J, the junction kept 2 bases outside the gene matches. The CDR3 consists of 13 residues. CDR1 SGHTA and CDR2 FQGNSA come from the germline V gene. Here the CDR3 reads CASGDRSNQPQHF. In DNA form, the CDR3 reads TGTGCCAGTGGGGACAGGAGCAATCAGCCCCAGCATTTT.

Many counts were recorded for this clonotype. The genes are TRBV12-3 or TRBV12-4 and TRBJ2-7, with D possibly TRBD1 on 6 matching bases. The V end lost 3 bases, the J end lost 6 bases, and 12 bases lay between the germline ends. This CDR3 has 13 amino acids. CDR3 protein: CASSFNRESEQYF. In DNA, the CDR3 is TGTGCCAGCAGTTTTAACAGGGAAAGCGAGCAGTACTTC.

The V call is TRBV5-4, the J call TRBJ2-1, with 8 bases fitting TRBD2. CDR1 is SGHNT and CDR2 is YYREEE in the germline V gene (reference sequence). Trimming at V came to 3 bases and at J to 5 bases, leaving 10 bases not matched to a gene. The CDR3 length is 16 residues. This CDR3 reads CASSSGGRGPDNEQFF. The CDR3 DNA reads as TGTGCCAGCAGCTCGGGGGGGCGGGGGCCCGACAATGAGCAGTTCTTC.

The V gene is TRBV2, the J gene TRBJ2-3; D is undetermined. Germline lookup yields CDR1 SNHLY and CDR2 FYNNEI. This CDR3 region has 15 residues. Trimming took 5 bases from V and 4 from J, leaving 16 bases between them. The CDR3 DNA sequence: TGTGCCAGCAGTCGACCCCCCACGCAGGCAGATACGCAGTATTTT. Its translation is CASSRPPTQADTQYF.

The chain carries TRBV7-9 and TRBJ1-2, with 9 bases identical to TRBD1. The junction had 7 bases not matched to a gene; V was cut back by 4 bases and J by 7 bases. The CDR3 is made up of 14 amino acids. CDR1 is SEHNR and CDR2 is FQNEAQ in the germline V gene (reference sequence). CDR3 DNA: TGTGCCAGCAGCTCACAGGGGGCCGAGAGTGGCTACACCTTC. It yields the protein CASSSQGAESGYTF.

V gene TRBV29-1 combines with J gene TRBJ2-3; D is perhaps TRBD2 (5 bases). Germline CDR1 SQVTM, CDR2 ANQGSEA. V was pared by 7 bases and J by 0 bases, with 8 bases between. The CDR3 has 12 residues. This chain's CDR3 is CSGRGSTDTQYF. DNA for the CDR3: TGCAGCGGCCGGGGTAGCACAGATACGCAGTATTTT.

In its sample, this clonotype was seen once. V gene TRBV5-1 combines with J gene TRBJ2-1; D is unclear. The V end was cut by 6 bases, the J end by 3 bases, with 16 bases between. Germline CDR1 and CDR2: SGHRS and YFSETQ. This CDR3 region has 15 residues. The CDR3 loop reads CASNPGPDFYNEQFF. As DNA, the CDR3 is TGCGCCAGCAACCCGGGCCCAGACTTCTACAATGAGCAGTTCTTC. Together with reference TRBV5-1 and TRBJ2-1, the CDR3 gives the full variable domain: KAGVTQTPRYLIKTRGQQVTLSCSPISGHRSVSWYQQTPGQGLQFLFEYFSETQRNKGNFPGRFSGRQFSNSRSEMNVSTLELGDSALYLCASNPGPDFYNEQFFGPGTRLTVL.

This clonotype was picked up a small number of times. V usage is TRBV25-1 and J usage is TRBJ2-2; tentatively, D is TRBD1 (6 bases). Germline CDR1 reads MGHDK; CDR2 reads SYGVNS. Deletions cut 8 bases from V and 6 bases from J, with 16 bases between. The CDR3 is 14 residues long. CDR3 amino acids: CASSGVRLAGELFF. The DNA of the CDR3 is TGTGCCAGCTCAGGGGTACGGTTGGCCGGGGAGCTGTTTTTT. Full variable domain (rest looked up from reference TRBV25-1 and TRBJ2-2): EADIYQTPRYLVIGTGKKITLECSQTMGHDKMYWYQQDPGMELHLIHYSYGVNSTEKGDLSSESTVSRIRTEHFPLTLESARPSHTSQYLCASSGVRLAGELFFGEGSRLTVL.

At least ten counts were recorded for this clonotype. The chain employs TRBV12-3 or TRBV12-4 and TRBJ2-1, with D hard to call. Deletions cut 3 bases from V and 4 bases from J, with 19 bases between. This CDR3 is built from 17 residues. In DNA, the CDR3 is TGTGCCAGCAGTTTTAATCGGGTTTACAACGATTACAATGAGCAGTTCTTC. This encodes CASSFNRVYNDYNEQFF.

V usage is TRBV7-2 and J usage is TRBJ1-2; no reliable D call. The germline CDR1 and CDR2 sequences are SGHTA and FQGNSA. CDR3 size: 15 residues. Trimming left V 6 bases short and J 4 bases short, with 18 bases between. This CDR3 reads CASSLKISYSYGYTF. DNA for the CDR3: TGTGCCAGCAGTCTTAAAATATCGTACTCCTATGGCTACACCTTC.

The V call is TRBV4-3, the J call TRBJ2-7; TRBD1 matches at 7 bases. Germline CDR1 LGHNA, CDR2 YSLEER. V lost 4 bases to trimming and J lost 3 bases; unmatched junction nucleotides: 9. The CDR3 is made up of 15 amino acids. The CDR3 coding sequence is TGCGCCAGCAGCCCGAGGGGGCAACCCTACTACGAGCAGTACTTC. Translated, it gives CASSPRGQPYYEQYF.

This clonotype was observed many times. The J gene is TRBJ2-3, the V gene TRBV23-1; possibly TRBD1 for D (6 bases). TRBV23-1 is an ORF, and what it does is uncertain. The CDR3 consists of 15 residues. Trimming stripped 5 bases from V and 1 base from J, with 13 bases between. The CDR3 sequence is CASSSWGLGTDTQYF. The CDR3 nucleotides are TGCGCCAGCAGTAGCTGGGGGCTCGGCACAGATACGCAGTATTTT.

At least ten counts were recorded for this clonotype. The chain recombines TRBV6-2 or TRBV6-3 with TRBJ1-2; 8 bases align to TRBD1. Germline V gene sequence: CDR1 MNHEY, CDR2 SVGEGT. The CDR3 extends over 17 amino acids. V gave up 5 bases and J gave up 4 bases; unmatched junction bases: 15. The chain's CDR3 is CASSQSSTGDSSYGYTF. In DNA form, the CDR3 reads TGTGCCAGCAGTCAATCATCGACAGGGGATTCCAGCTATGGCTACACCTTC.